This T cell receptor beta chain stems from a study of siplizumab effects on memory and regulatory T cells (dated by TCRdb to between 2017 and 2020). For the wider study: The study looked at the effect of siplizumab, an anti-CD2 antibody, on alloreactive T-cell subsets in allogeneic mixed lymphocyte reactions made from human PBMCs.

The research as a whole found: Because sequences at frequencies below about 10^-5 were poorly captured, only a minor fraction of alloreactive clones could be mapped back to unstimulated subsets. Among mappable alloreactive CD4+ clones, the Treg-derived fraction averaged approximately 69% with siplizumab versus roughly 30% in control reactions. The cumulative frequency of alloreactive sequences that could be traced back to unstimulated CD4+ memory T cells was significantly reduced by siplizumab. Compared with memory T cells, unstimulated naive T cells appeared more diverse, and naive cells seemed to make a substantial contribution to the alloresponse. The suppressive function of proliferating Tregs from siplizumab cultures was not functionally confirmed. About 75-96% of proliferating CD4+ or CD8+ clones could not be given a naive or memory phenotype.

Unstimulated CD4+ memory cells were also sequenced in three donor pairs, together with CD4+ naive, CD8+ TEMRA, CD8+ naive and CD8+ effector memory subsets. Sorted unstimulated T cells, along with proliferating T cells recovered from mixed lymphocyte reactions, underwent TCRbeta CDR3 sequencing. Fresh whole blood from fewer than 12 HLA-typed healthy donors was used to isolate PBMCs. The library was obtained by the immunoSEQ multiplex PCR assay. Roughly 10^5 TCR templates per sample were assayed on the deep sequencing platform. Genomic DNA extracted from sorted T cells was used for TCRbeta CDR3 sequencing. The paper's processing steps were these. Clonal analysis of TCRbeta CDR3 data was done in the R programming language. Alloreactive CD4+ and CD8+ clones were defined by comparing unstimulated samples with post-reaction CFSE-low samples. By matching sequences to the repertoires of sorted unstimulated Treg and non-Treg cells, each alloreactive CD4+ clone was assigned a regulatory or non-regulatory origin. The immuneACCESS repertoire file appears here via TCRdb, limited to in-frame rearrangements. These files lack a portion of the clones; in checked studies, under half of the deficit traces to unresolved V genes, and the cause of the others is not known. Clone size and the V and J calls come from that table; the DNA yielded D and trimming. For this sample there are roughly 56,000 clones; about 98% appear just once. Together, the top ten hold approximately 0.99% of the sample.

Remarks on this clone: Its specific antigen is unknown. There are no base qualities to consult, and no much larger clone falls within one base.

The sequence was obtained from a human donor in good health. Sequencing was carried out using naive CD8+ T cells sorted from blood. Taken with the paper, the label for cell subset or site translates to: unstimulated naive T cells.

The CDR3 region: CASSAGTGRNQPQHF. The DNA is as follows: TGTGCCAGCAGTGCCGGGACAGGTCGCAATCAGCCCCAGCATTTT. The rearranged chain carries TRBV28 and TRBJ1-5; 8 bases in the junction line up with TRBD1. The CDR3 measures 15 amino acids from cysteine to phenylalanine. The sequence is cut down to CDR3 DNA, 45 bases in frame from base 1. Germline trimming: 5 bases from V, 2 bases from J; junction bases outside gene matches: 5. For CDR1 and CDR2, the germline V gene lists MDHEN and SYDVKM.